This T cell receptor (beta chain) stems from a study of T cell responses to AZD1222 COVID-19 vaccine (dated by TCRdb to the early 2020s). About the full investigation: A total of 230 to 250 trial participants underwent TCR sequencing, of whom about 200 had received two doses of AZD1222 and about 25 had received two doses of the MenACWY control vaccine. Enrollment into the trials was organized by age into subgroups of 18-55, 56-69 and 70-plus years, and those subgroups contained roughly 150, 30 and 60 TCR-sequenced participants, respectively.

The CDR3 regions of human TCRbeta chains were analyzed by immunosequencing. Regarding the original processing steps: Repertoire TCRs were checked for matches against a reference library of SARS-CoV-2-specific TCRs that had been generated using the MIRA antigen-specificity platform. Breadth meant the fraction of unique TCRs that were SARS-CoV-2-associated, whereas depth meant the fraction of total T cells that were SARS-CoV-2-associated. Each spike-specific TCR was assigned to its reactive spike region and to a CD4 or CD8 class using the MIRA data. Log10-transformed breadth and depth values were compared by one-way ANOVA with Sidak's multiple comparisons tests. Held by TCRdb, this immuneACCESS table contains in-frame sequences only and omits some clones. Under half of the omission traces to an unresolved V gene where checked; the cause of the rest is unknown. The DNA gave D and trimming, while V, J and clone size come from that table. The sample yields approximately 270,000 clones; almost 95% were counted once. The ten biggest clones cover around 0.5% of the sample.

Broader findings and caveats from the paper: Epitopes outside the regions mutated in the B.1.351 and B.1.1.7 variants were reportedly recognized by nearly half of the unique spike-specific TCRs. Conclusions about previously exposed vaccinees are limited because only six or seven AZD1222 recipients were SARS-CoV-2 seropositive at baseline. The whole spike protein was spanned by vaccine-associated CD4 TCRs, and dominant responses were seen in regions 160-218 and 743-854. The 56-69-year group was small, and its depth increase did not reach significance, likely because of low power. Because no samples from the day 14 peak response were available, repertoires could be characterized only after the peak T cell response. After two AZD1222 doses, spike-specific TCR breadth and depth were significantly higher than at day 0 and than in MenACWY recipients. Most participants were white British and females outnumbered males, and the authors suggested that clonal diversity may have been underestimated.

Per the germline V gene, LGHNA is the CDR1 and YSLEER is the CDR2. The CDR3 goes from the cysteine to the phenylalanine over 17 residues. CDR3 DNA is the only sequence kept; it has 51 bases, read in frame from the first base. The V end loses 4 bases and the J end loses 1 base, and a stretch of 16 bases separates them. Taken with the paper, the label for time point translates to: about 28 days (+/-7) after the second vaccine dose. AZD1222 recipients with second doses at about 4 weeks or about 12 weeks were pooled, because spike-specific TCR depth and breadth did not differ between schedules. Vaccinee samples were obtained from the UK trials COV001 and COV002, which included a single-blind randomized controlled phase 2/3 trial of AZD1222 (ChAdOx1 nCoV-19) in healthy adults. Trial participant PBMC samples were collected at day 0 and day 28 after the second dose for TCRbeta chain sequencing. Details on this clone: This clone's antigen is unknown. Base quality data are lacking; no much larger clone is found one base away.

The sequence links TRBV4-3 to TRBJ1-4; D gene: possibly TRBD1, on 5 matching bases. The clonotype comes from an adult who received the AZD1222 COVID-19 vaccine. Here the sequenced sample was peripheral blood, taken 28 days after the second AZD1222 dose. The nucleotides are TGCGCCAGCAGCCCGTTCCAGGGAGTAGGAACTAATGAAAAACTGTTTTTT. This codes for CASSPFQGVGTNEKLFF.